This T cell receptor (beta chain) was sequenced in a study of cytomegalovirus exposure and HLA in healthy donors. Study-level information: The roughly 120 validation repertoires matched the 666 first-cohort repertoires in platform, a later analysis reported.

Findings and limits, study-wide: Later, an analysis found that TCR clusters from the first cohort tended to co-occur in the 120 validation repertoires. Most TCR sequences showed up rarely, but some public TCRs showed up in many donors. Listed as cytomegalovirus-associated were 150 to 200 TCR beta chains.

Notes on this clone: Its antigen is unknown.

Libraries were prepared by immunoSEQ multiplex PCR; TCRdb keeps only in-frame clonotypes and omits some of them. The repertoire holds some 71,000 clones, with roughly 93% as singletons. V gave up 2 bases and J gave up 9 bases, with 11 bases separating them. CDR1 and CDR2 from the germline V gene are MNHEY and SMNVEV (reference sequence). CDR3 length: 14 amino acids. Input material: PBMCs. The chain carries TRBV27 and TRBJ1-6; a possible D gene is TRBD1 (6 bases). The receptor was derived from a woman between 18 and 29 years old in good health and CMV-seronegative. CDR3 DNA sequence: TGTGCCAGCAGTTTAACTACAGGGTCTTCACCCCTCCACTTT. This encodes CASSLTTGSSPLHF.